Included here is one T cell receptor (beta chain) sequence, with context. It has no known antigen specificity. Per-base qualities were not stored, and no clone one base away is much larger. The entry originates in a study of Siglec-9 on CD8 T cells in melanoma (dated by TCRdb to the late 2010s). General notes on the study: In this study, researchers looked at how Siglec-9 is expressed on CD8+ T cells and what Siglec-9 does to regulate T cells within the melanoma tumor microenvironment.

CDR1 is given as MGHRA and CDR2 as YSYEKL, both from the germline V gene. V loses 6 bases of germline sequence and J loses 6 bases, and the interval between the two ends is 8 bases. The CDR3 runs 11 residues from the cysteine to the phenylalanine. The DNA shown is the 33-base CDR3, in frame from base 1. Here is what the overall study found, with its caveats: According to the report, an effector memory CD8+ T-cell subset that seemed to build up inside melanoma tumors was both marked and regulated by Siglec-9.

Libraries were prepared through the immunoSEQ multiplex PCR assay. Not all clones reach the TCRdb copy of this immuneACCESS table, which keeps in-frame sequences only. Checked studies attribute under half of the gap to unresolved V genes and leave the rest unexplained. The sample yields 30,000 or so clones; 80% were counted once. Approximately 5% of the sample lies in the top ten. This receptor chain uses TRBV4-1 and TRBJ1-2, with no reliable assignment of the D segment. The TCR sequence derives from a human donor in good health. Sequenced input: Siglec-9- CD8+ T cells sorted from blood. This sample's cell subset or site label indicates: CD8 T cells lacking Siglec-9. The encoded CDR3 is CASRGMDGYTF. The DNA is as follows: TGCGCCAGCAGAGGTATGGATGGCTACACCTTC.